Listed below are T cell receptor beta chains from one sample, sequenced in a study of blood T cell repertoires in COVID-19. The assay was immunoSEQ multiplex PCR, and TCRdb's table has in-frame clones only and misses some. Here the sample spans some 98,000 clones, 80% to 90% being singletons. Sequenced input: peripheral blood. These receptors were collected from a man in his sixties with acute or convalescent COVID-19. Both conserved end residues are part of each CDR3. The D gene is left open where the match is weak. Clone sizes are given selectively: once, few, many, or a class where the clone is expanded.

D: TRBD1; V: TRBV7-7; J: TRBJ1-4; length: 19; size: once; DNA: TGTGCTAGCAGCCCCCGGCGGCAGGGGGATTCCCTAGATAATGAAAAACTGTTTTTT; CDR3: CASSPRRQGDSLDNEKLFF
D: TRBD2; V: TRBV28; J: TRBJ2-5; length: 15; size: NA; DNA: TGTGCCAGCCTCGACGGGGGGGCCACCCAAGAGACCCAGTACTTC; CDR3: CASLDGGATQETQYF
D: NA; V: TRBV19; J: TRBJ2-3; length: 13; size: NA; DNA: TGTGCCACCTACGGGGGAATCAAAGATACGCAGTATTTT; CDR3: CATYGGIKDTQYF
D: NA; V: TRBV6-2/TRBV6-3; J: TRBJ2-4; length: 13; size: NA; DNA: TGTGCCAGCAGTTCCCTCCAGGGAAACATTCAGTACTTC; CDR3: CASSSLQGNIQYF
D: NA; V: TRBV3-1/TRBV3-2; J: TRBJ1-4; length: 12; size: NA; DNA: TGTGCCAGCAGCCGCGATCGCAGGGAACTGTTTTTT; CDR3: CASSRDRRELFF
D: NA; V: TRBV7-9; J: TRBJ1-2; length: 17; size: NA; DNA: TGTGCCAGCAGCCCTGGGGGGGTGACAGGACAGAAGTATGGCTACACCTTC; CDR3: CASSPGGVTGQKYGYTF
D: TRBD1; V: TRBV7-8; J: TRBJ1-1; length: 16; size: few; DNA: TGTGCCAGCAGCTTAGCCGGTCCCGACAGGGTCACTGAAGCTTTCTTT; CDR3: CASSLAGPDRVTEAFF
D: NA; V: TRBV3-1/TRBV3-2; J: TRBJ1-2; length: 11; size: NA; DNA: TGTGCCAGCAGCCAGGGAGATGGCTACACCTTC; CDR3: CASSQGDGYTF
D: NA; V: TRBV19; J: TRBJ1-4; length: 15; size: NA; DNA: TGTGCCAGTACCCATGGCGGGAGAACTAATGAAAAACTGTTTTTT; CDR3: CASTHGGRTNEKLFF
D: TRBD1; V: TRBV27; J: TRBJ1-6; length: 18; size: NA; DNA: TGTGCCAGCAGTTTATATCCCCCGGGACAGGGTAGAGGTTCACCCCTCCACTTT; CDR3: CASSLYPPGQGRGSPLHF
D: TRBD1; V: TRBV6-5; J: TRBJ1-5; length: 15; size: NA; DNA: TGTGCCAGCAGTATGGACAGGGGTGCCAATCAGCCCCAGCATTTT; CDR3: CASSMDRGANQPQHF
D: TRBD2; V: TRBV5-6; J: TRBJ2-5; length: 18; size: NA; DNA: TGTGCCAGCAGCCCGGAAGGGACTAGCGGGGGGCCGGGGGAGACCCAGTACTTC; CDR3: CASSPEGTSGGPGETQYF
D: NA; V: TRBV6-5; J: TRBJ1-1; length: 14; size: NA; DNA: TGTGCCAGCCGTTTAGGCAGGAAGAACACTGAAGCTTTCTTT; CDR3: CASRLGRKNTEAFF
D: TRBD1; V: TRBV6-5; J: TRBJ2-1; length: 15; size: NA; DNA: TGTGCCAGCAGTTCGACAGGGTCAGCGACGGATGAGCAGTTCTTC; CDR3: CASSSTGSATDEQFF
D: NA; V: TRBV4-1; J: TRBJ1-4; length: 15; size: NA; DNA: TGCGCCAGCAGCCAAGACAGGGGAACTAATGAAAAACTGTTTTTT; CDR3: CASSQDRGTNEKLFF
D: NA; V: TRBV25-1; J: TRBJ1-2; length: 14; size: NA; DNA: TGTGCCAGCAGTGAAGAGCCCCTCGGCTATGGCTACACCTTC; CDR3: CASSEEPLGYGYTF
D: NA; V: TRBV7-9; J: TRBJ2-2; length: 13; size: once; DNA: TGTGCCAGCAGCTTACAGGGAACCGGGGAGCTGTTTTTT; CDR3: CASSLQGTGELFF
D: TRBD1; V: TRBV4-2; J: TRBJ2-6; length: 18; size: NA; DNA: TGTGCCAGCAGCCAAGCGAGGGGGCGGGCGCGAGGGGCCAACGTCCTGACTTTC; CDR3: CASSQARGRARGANVLTF
D: NA; V: TRBV6-5; J: TRBJ1-3; length: 13; size: NA; DNA: TGTGCCACCTCGACTTCGCCTGGAAACACCATATATTTT; CDR3: CATSTSPGNTIYF
D: NA; V: TRBV4-3; J: TRBJ1-1; length: 15; size: few; DNA: TGCGCCAGCAGCCAAGAGGCCAAACGGAACACTGAAGCTTTCTTT; CDR3: CASSQEAKRNTEAFF
D: TRBD1; V: TRBV9; J: TRBJ1-3; length: 15; size: NA; DNA: TGTGCCAGCAGCACGAAGGGACAGAGAGGAAACACCATATATTTT; CDR3: CASSTKGQRGNTIYF
D: NA; V: TRBV2; J: TRBJ1-1; length: 14; size: once; DNA: TGTGCCAGCAGTGGGCAGCGGATGAACACTGAAGCTTTCTTT; CDR3: CASSGQRMNTEAFF